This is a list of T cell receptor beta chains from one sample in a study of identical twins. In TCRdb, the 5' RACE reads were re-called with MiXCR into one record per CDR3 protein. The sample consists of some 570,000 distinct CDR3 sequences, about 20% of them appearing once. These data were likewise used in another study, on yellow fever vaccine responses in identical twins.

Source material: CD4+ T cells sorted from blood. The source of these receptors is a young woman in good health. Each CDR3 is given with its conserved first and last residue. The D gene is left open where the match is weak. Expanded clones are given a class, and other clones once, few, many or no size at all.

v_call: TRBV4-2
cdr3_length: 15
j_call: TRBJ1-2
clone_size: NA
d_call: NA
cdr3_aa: CASSQDLGGNYGYTF
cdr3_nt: TGTGCCAGCAGCCAAGATTTAGGGGGAAACTATGGCTACACCTTC

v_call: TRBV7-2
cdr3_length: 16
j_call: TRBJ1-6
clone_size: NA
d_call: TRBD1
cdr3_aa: CASSLQGVFSNSPLHF
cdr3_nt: TGTGCCAGCAGCTTACAGGGGGTTTTTTCTAATTCACCCCTCCACTTT

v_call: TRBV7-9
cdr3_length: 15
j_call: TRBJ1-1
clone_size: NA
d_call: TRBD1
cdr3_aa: CASSAGDRGGTEAFF
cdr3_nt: TGTGCCAGCAGCGCCGGGGACAGGGGGGGCACTGAAGCTTTCTTT

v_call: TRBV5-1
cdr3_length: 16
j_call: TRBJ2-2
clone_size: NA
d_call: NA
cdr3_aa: CASSLRAPVGTGELFF
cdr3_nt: TGCGCCAGCAGCTTGCGGGCCCCCGTGGGCACCGGGGAGCTGTTTTTT

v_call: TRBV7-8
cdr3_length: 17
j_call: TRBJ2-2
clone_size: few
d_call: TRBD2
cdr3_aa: CASSLGGGVANTGELFF
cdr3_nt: TGTGCCAGCAGCTTAGGGGGGGGGGTCGCGAACACCGGGGAGCTGTTTTTT

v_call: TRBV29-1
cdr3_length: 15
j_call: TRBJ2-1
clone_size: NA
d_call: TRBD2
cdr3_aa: CSVDGRGLAGREQFF
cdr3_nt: TGCAGCGTTGACGGACGGGGGCTAGCGGGGCGTGAGCAGTTCTTC

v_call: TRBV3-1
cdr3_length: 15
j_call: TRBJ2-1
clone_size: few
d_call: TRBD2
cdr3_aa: CASSRFRDYRGEQFF
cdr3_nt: TGTGCCAGCAGCAGATTCCGGGACTACCGCGGGGAGCAGTTCTTC

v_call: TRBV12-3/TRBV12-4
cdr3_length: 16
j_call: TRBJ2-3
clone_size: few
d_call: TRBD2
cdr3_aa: CASSHFLAGNTDTQYF
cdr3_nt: TGTGCCAGCAGCCACTTTCTAGCGGGGAATACAGATACGCAGTATTTT

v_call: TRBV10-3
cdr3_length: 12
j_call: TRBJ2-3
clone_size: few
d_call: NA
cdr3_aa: CAIRGGIDTQYF
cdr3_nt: TGTGCCATCAGAGGCGGAATTGATACGCAGTATTTT

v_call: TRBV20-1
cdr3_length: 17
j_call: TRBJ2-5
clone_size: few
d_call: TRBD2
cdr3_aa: CSARDRGTSGRKETQYF
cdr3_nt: TGCAGTGCTAGAGATCGAGGGACTAGCGGGAGAAAAGAGACCCAGTACTTC

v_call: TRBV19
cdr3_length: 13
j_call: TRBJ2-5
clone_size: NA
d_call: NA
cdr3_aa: CASRARAQETQYF
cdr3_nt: TGTGCCAGTAGGGCTAGGGCCCAAGAGACCCAGTACTTC

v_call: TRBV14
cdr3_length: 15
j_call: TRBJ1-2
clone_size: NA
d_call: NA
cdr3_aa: CASSAGRLPNYGYTF
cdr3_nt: TGTGCCAGCAGCGCCGGACGACTTCCTAACTATGGCTACACCTTC

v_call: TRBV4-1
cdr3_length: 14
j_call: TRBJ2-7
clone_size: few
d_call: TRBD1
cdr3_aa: CASSRSGQGYEQYF
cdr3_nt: TGCGCCAGCAGCCGTTCGGGACAGGGATACGAGCAGTACTTC

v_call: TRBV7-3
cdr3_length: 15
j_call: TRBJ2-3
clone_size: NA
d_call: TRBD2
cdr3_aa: CASSLREGPPDTQYF
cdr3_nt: TGTGCCAGCAGCTTAAGGGAGGGCCCGCCAGATACGCAGTATTTT

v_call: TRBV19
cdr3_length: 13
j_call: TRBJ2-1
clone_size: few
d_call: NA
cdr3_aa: CASSMGGYNEQFF
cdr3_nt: TGTGCCAGTAGTATGGGGGGCTACAATGAGCAGTTCTTC

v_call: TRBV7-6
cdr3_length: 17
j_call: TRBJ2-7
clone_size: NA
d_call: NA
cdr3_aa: CASSPGPGRGGSYEQYF
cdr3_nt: TGTGCCAGCAGCCCCGGCCCTGGTAGGGGGGGCTCCTACGAGCAGTACTTC

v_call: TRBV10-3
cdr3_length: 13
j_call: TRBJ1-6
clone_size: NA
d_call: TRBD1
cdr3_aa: CAIRGQANSPLHF
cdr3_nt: TGTGCCATCAGGGGACAGGCCAATTCACCCCTCCACTTT

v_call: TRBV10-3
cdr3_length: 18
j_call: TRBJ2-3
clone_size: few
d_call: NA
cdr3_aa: CAIAPHLGGSRLGDTQYF
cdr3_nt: TGTGCCATCGCCCCACATCTGGGTGGGAGTAGACTTGGAGATACGCAGTATTTT

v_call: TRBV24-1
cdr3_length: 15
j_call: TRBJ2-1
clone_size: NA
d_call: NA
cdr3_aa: CATSEGRGTYNEQFF
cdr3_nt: TGTGCCACCAGTGAGGGCCGGGGTACATACAATGAGCAGTTCTTC

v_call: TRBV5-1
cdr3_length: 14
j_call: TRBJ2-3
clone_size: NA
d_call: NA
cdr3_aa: CASSALARGDTQYF
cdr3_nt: TGCGCCAGCAGCGCCCTGGCCAGGGGAGATACGCAGTATTTT

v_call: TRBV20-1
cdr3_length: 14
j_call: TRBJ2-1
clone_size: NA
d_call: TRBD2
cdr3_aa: CSANVGLAGGEQFF
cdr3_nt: TGCAGTGCTAACGTGGGACTAGCGGGGGGTGAGCAGTTCTTC

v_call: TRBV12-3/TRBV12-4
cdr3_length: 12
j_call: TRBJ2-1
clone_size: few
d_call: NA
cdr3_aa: CASRTAQNEQFF
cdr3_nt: TGTGCCAGCAGGACAGCACAAAATGAGCAGTTCTTC

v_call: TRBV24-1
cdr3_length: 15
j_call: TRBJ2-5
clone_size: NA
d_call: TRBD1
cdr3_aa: CAISEGQGIQETQYF
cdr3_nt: TGTGCCATCAGTGAGGGACAGGGAATCCAAGAGACCCAGTACTTC

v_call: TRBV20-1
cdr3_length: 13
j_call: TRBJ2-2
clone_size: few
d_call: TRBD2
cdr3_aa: CSAKGTSAGELFF
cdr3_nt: TGCAGTGCTAAGGGGACTAGCGCCGGGGAGCTGTTTTTT

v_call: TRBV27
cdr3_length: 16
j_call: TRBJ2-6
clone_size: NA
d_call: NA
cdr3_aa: CASSFTVSSGANVLTF
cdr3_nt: TGTGCCAGCAGTTTTACGGTGAGCTCTGGGGCCAACGTCCTGACTTTC

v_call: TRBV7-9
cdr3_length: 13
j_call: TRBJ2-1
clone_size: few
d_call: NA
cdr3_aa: CASSFTRYNEQFF
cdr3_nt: TGTGCCAGCAGCTTCACGAGATACAATGAGCAGTTCTTC

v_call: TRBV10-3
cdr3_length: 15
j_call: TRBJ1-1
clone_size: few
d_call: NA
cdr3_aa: CAISESWGRDTEAFF
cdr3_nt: TGTGCCATCAGTGAGTCTTGGGGAAGGGACACTGAAGCTTTCTTT

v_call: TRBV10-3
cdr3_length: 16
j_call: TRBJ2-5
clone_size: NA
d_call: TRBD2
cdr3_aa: CAISDPTRGEKETQYF
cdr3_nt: TGTGCCATCAGTGATCCGACCCGGGGGGAAAAAGAGACCCAGTACTTC

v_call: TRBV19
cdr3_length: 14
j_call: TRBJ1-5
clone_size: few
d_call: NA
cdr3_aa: CASNRHLSNQPQHF
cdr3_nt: TGTGCCAGTAACCGACACCTAAGCAATCAGCCCCAGCATTTT

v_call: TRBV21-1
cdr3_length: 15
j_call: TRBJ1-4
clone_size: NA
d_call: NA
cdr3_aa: CASSKWTPANEKLFF
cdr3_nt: TGTGCCAGCAGCAAGTGGACCCCAGCGAATGAAAAACTGTTTTTT

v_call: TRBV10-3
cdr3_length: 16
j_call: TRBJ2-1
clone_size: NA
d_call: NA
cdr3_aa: CAISESRQGRNNEQFF
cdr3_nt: TGTGCCATCAGTGAGTCGCGGCAGGGTCGTAACAATGAGCAGTTCTTC

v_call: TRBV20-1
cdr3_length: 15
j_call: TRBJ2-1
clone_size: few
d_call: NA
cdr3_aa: CSARVRGYAQNEQFF
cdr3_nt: TGCAGTGCTAGAGTTCGGGGATACGCACAAAATGAGCAGTTCTTC

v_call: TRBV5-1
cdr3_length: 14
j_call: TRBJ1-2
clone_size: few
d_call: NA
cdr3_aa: CASSTGQFPYGYTF
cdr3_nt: TGCGCCAGCAGCACCGGGCAATTCCCCTATGGCTACACCTTC

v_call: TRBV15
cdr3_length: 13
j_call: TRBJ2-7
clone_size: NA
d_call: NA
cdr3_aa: CATSRVPGLEQYF
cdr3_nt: TGTGCCACCAGCAGAGTCCCAGGGCTCGAGCAGTACTTC

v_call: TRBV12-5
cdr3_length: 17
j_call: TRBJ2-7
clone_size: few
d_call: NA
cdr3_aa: CASGLVHLRSERYEQYF
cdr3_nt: TGTGCTAGTGGTTTGGTACATCTTAGGTCTGAACGTTACGAGCAGTACTTC

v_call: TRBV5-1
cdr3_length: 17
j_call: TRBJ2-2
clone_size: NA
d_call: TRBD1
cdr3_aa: CASSLNRRDRDTGELFF
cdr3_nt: TGCGCCAGCAGCTTGAACCGGAGGGACAGGGACACCGGGGAGCTGTTTTTT

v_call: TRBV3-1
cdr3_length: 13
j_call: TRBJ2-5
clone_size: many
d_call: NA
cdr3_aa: CASSQGRGETQYF
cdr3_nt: TGTGCCAGCAGCCAAGGGAGGGGAGAGACCCAGTACTTC

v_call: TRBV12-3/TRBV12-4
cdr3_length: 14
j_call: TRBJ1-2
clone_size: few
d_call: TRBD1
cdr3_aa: CAATGRGGNYGYTF
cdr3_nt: TGTGCCGCAACGGGAAGAGGGGGCAACTATGGCTACACCTTC

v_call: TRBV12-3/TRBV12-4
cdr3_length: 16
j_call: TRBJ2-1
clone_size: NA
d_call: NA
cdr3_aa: CASTLSIPAPSNEQFF
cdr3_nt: TGTGCCAGCACCCTTTCGATACCGGCACCTTCTAATGAGCAGTTCTTC

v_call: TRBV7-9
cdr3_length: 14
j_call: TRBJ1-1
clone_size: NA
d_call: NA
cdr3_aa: CASIPPGANTEAFF
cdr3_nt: TGTGCCAGCATCCCGCCCGGGGCAAACACTGAAGCTTTCTTT

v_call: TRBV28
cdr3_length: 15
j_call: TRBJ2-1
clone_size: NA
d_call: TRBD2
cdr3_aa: CASSLRERLYNEQFF
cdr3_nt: TGTGCCAGCAGTTTGCGGGAGCGCCTTTACAATGAGCAGTTCTTC

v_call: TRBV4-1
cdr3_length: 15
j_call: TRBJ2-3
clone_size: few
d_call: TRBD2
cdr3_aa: CASSQEGGRPDTQYF
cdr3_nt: TGCGCCAGCAGCCAAGAGGGAGGGCGGCCAGATACGCAGTATTTT

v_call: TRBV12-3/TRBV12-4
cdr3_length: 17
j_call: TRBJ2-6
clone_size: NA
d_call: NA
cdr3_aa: CASSLKGGRSGANVLTF
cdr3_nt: TGTGCCAGCAGTTTGAAGGGGGGGCGGTCTGGGGCCAACGTCCTGACTTTC

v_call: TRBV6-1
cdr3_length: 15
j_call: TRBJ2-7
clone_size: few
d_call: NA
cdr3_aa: CASSEVGAVRDEQYF
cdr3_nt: TGTGCCAGCAGTGAAGTTGGGGCGGTACGCGACGAGCAGTACTTC

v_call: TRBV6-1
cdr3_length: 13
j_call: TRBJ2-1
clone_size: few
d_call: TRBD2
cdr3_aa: CASLAGGDNEQFF
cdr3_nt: TGTGCCAGCTTAGCGGGAGGGGACAATGAGCAGTTCTTC